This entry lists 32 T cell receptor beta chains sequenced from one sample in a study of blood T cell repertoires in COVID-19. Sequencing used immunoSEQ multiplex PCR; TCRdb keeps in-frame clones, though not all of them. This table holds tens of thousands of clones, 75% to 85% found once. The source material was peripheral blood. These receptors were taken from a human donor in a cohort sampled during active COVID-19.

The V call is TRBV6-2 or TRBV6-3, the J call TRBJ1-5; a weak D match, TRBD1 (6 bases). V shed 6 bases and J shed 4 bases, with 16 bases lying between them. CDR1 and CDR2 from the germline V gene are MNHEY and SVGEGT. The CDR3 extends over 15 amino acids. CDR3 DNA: TGTGCCAGCAGCTCCCGGGGGGCCCTTAATCAGCCCCAGCATTTT. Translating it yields CASSSRGALNQPQHF.

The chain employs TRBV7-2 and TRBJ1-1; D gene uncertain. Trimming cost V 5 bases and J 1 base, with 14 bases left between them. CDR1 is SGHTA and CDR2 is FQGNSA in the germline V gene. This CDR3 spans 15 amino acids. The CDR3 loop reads CASSLEALKNTEAFF. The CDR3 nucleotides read TGTGCCAGCAGCCTCGAGGCCCTAAAGAACACTGAAGCTTTCTTT.

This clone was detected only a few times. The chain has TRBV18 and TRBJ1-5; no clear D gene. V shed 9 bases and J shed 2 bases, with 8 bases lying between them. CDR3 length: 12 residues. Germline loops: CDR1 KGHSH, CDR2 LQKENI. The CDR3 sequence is CASGLRNQPQHF. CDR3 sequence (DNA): TGTGCCAGTGGCCTGCGCAATCAGCCCCAGCATTTT.

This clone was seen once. The CDR3 DNA reads as TGCAGCGTTACCGGGACAGAACATGGCTACACCTTC. This gives the protein CSVTGTEHGYTF. V is TRBV29-1 and J is TRBJ1-2, with TRBD1 matching 7 bases. Unmatched junction bases numbered 6, after V lost 5 bases and J lost 6 bases. The CDR3 runs 12 residues. CDR1 is SQVTM, CDR2 ANQGSEA, per germline.

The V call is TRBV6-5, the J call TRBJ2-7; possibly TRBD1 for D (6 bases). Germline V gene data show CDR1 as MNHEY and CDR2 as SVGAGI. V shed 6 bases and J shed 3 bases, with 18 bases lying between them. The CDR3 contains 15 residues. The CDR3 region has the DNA TGTGCCAGCAGAGGAGATTGGGACAACCTCTACGAGCAGTACTTC. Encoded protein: CASRGDWDNLYEQYF.

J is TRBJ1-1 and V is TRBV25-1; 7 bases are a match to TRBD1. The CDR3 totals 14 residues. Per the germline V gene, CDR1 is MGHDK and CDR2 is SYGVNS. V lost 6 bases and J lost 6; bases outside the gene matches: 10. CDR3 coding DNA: TGTGCCAGCAGACAAACAGGGGCTTTCGCTGAAGCTTTCTTT. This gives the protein CASRQTGAFAEAFF.

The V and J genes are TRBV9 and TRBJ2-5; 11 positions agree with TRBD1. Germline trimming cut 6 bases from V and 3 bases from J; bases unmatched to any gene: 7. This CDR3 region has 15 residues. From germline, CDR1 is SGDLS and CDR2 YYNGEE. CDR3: CASNPGTGGKETQYF. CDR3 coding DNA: TGTGCCAGCAACCCAGGGACAGGGGGGAAAGAGACCCAGTACTTC.

In nucleotides, the CDR3 is TGTGCCAGCAGAGATCAGGGCTCCAACAATCAGCCCCAGCATTTT. Translation gives CASRDQGSNNQPQHF. V is TRBV28 and J is TRBJ1-5, with D perhaps TRBD1 (5 bases). The CDR3 runs to 15 residues. The germline gives CDR1 MDHEN, CDR2 SYDVKM. Trimming left V 6 bases short and J 3 bases short, with 15 bases between.

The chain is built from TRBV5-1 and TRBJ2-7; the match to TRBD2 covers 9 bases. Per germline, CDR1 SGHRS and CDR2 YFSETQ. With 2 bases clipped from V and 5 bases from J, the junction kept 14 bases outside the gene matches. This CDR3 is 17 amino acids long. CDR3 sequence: CASSFLAGVEVSHEQYF. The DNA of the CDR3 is TGCGCCAGCAGCTTCTTAGCGGGAGTGGAAGTGAGCCACGAGCAGTACTTC.

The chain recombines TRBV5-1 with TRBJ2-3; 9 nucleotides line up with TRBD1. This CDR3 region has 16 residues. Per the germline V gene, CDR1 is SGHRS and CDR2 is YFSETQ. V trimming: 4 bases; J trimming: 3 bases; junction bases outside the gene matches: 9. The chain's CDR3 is CASSNGQGLGTDTQYF. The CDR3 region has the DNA TGCGCCAGCAGCAACGGACAGGGGTTGGGTACAGATACGCAGTATTTT.

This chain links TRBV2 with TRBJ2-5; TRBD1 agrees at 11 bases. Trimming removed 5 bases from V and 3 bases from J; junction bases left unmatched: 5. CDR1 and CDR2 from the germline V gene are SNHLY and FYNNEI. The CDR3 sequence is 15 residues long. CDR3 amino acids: CASSTGQGAKETQYF. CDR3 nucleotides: TGTGCCAGCAGTACTGGACAGGGGGCGAAAGAGACCCAGTACTTC.

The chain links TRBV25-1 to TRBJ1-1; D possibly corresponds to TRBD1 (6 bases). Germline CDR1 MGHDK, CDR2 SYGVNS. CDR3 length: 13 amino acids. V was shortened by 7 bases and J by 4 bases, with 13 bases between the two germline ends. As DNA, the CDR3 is TGTGCCAGCATGGCGGGGGCAGTCACTGAAGCTTTCTTT. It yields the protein CASMAGAVTEAFF.

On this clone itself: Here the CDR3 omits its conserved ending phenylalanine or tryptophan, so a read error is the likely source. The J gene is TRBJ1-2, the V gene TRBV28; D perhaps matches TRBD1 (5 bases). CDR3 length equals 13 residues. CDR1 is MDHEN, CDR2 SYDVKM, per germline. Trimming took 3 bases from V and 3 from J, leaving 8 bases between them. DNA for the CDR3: TGTGCCAGCAGTTTGGCCAGGGACTATGGCTACACCTCC. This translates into CASSLARDYGYTS.

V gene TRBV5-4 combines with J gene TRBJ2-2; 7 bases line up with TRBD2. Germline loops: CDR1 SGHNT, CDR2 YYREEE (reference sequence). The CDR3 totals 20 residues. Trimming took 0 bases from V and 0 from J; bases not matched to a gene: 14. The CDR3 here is CASSLAGALRLAANTGELFF. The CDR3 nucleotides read TGTGCCAGCAGCTTGGCCGGGGCCCTCCGGCTAGCGGCGAACACCGGGGAGCTGTTTTTT. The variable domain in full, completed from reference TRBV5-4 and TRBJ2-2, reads ETGVTQSPTHLIKTRGQQVTLRCSSQSGHNTVSWYQQALGQGPQFIFQYYREEENGRGNFPPRFSGLQFPNYSSELNVNALELDDSALYLCASSLAGALRLAANTGELFFGEGSRLTVL.

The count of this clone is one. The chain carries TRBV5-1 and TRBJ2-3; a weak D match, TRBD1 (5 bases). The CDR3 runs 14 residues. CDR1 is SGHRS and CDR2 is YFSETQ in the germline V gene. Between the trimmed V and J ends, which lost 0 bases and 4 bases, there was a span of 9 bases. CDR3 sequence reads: CASSLAGLADTQYF. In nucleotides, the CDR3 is TGCGCCAGCAGCTTGGCAGGGTTGGCAGATACGCAGTATTTT.

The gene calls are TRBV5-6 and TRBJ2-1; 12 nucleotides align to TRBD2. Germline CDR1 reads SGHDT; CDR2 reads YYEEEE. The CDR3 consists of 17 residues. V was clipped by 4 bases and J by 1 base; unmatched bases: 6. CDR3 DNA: TGTGCCAGCAGCGCCACCGGGACTAGCGGGTCCTACAATGAGCAGTTCTTC. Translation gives CASSATGTSGSYNEQFF.

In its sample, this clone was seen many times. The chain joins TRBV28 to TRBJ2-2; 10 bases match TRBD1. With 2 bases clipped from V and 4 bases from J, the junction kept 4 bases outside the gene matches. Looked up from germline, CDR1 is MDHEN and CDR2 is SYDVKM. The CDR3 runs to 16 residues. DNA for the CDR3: TGTGCCAGCAGTTTACTTGACAGGGGGCCCACCGGGGAGCTGTTTTTT. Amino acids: CASSLLDRGPTGELFF.

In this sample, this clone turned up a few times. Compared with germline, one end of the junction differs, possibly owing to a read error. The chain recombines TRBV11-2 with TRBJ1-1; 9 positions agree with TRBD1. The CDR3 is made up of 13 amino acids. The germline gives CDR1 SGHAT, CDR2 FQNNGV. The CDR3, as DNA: TGTGCCAGTAACCTCCGGGCCGGGACAGGGCTACTCTTT. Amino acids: CASNLRAGTGLLF.

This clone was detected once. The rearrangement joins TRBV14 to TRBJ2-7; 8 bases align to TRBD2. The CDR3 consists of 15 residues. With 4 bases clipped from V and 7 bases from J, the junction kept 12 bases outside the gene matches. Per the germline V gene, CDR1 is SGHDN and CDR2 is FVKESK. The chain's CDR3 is CASSPPAGGWGEQYF. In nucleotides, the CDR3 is TGTGCCAGCAGCCCCCCCGCGGGGGGATGGGGGGAGCAGTACTTC.

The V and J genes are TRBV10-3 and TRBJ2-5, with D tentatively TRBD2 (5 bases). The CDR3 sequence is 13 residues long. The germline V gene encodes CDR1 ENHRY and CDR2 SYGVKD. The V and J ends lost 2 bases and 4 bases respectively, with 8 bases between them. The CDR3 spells CAISERTGETQYF. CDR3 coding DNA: TGTGCCATCAGTGAGCGGACTGGAGAGACCCAGTACTTC.

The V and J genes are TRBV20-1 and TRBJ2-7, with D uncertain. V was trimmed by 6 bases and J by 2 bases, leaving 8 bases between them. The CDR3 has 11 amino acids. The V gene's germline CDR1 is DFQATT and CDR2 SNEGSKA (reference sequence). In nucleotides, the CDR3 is TGCAGTGCGCCTACCGCCTACGAGCAGTACTTC. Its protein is CSAPTAYEQYF.

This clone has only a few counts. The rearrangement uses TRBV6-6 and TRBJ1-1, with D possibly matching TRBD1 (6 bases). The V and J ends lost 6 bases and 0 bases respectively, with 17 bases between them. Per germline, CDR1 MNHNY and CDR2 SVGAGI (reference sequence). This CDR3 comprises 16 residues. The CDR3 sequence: CASRTNNRAMNTEAFF. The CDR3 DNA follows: TGTGCCAGCAGAACCAATAACAGGGCAATGAACACTGAAGCTTTCTTT.

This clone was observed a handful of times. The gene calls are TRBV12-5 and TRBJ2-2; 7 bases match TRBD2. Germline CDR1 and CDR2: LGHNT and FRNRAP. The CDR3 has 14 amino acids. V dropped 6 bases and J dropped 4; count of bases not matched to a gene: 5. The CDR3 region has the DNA TGTGCTAGTGGAGCTAGCGGAGTCACCGGGGAGCTGTTTTTT. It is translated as CASGASGVTGELFF. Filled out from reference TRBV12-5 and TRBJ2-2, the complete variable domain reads DARVTQTPRHKVTEMGQEVTMRCQPILGHNTVFWYRQTMMQGLELLAYFRNRAPLDDSGMPKDRFSAEMPDATLATLKIQPSEPRDSAVYFCASGASGVTGELFFGEGSRLTVL.

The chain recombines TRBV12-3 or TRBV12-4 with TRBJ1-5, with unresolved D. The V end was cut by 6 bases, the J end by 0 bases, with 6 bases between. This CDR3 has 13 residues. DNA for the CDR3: TGTGCCAGCAGGGCTTATAGCAATCAGCCCCAGCATTTT. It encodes CASRAYSNQPQHF.

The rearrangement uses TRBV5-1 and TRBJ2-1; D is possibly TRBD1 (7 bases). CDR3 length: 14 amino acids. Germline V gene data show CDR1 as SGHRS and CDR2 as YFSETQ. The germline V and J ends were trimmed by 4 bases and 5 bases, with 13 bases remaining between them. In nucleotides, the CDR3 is TGCGCCAGCAGCGGCGGGACAGTTGACAATGAGCAGTTCTTC. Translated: CASSGGTVDNEQFF.

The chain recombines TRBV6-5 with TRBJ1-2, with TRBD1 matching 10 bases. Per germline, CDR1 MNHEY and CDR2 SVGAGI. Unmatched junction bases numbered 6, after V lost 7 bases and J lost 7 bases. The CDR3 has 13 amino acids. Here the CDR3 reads CASTDRGRSGYTF. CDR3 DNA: TGTGCCAGCACCGACAGGGGGCGGAGTGGCTACACCTTC.

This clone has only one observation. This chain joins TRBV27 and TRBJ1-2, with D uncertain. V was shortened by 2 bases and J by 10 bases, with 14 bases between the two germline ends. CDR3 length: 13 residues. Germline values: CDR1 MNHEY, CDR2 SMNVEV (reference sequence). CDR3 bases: TGTGCCAGCAGTTTAACGAAGAGGGTTTACTACACCTTC. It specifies CASSLTKRVYYTF.

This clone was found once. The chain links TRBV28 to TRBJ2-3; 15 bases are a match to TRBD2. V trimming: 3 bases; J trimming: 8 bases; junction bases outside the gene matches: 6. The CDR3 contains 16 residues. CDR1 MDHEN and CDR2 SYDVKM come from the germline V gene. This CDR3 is CASSFGLAGGVGTQYF. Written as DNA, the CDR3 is TGTGCCAGCAGTTTTGGACTAGCGGGAGGGGTGGGTACGCAGTATTTT. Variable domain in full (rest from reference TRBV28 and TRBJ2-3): DVKVTQSSRYLVKRTGEKVFLECVQDMDHENMFWYRQDPGLGLRLIYFSYDVKMKEKGDIPEGYSVSREKKERFSLILESASTNQTSMYLCASSFGLAGGVGTQYFGPGTRLTVL.

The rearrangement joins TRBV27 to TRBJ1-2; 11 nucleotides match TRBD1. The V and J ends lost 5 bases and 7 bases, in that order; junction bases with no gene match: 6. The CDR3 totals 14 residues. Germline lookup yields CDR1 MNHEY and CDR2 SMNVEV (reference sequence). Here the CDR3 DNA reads TGTGCCAGCAGTCACTCGGGACAGGGGGGTGGCTACACCTTC. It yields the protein CASSHSGQGGGYTF.

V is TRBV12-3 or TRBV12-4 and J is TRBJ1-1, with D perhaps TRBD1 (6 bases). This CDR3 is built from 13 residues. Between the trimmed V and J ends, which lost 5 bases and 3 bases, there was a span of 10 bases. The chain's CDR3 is CASSEAGDTEAFF. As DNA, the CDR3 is TGTGCCAGCAGTGAAGCAGGGGACACTGAAGCTTTCTTT.

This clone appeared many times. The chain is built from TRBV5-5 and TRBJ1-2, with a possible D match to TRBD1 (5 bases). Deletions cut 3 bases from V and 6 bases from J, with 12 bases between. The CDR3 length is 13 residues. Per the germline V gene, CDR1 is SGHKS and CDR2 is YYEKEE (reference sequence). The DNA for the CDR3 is TGTGCCAGCAGCTCAAGGCCGGGGGATGGCTACACCTTC. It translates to CASSSRPGDGYTF.

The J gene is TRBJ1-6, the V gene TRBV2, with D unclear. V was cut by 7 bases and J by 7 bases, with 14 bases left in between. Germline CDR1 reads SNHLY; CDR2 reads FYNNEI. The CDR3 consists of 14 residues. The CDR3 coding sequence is TGTGCCAGCAAACTCGAGGTTTTGAATTCACCCCTCCACTTT. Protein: CASKLEVLNSPLHF. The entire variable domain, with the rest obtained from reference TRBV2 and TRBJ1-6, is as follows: EPEVTQTPSHQVTQMGQEVILRCVPISNHLYFYWYRQILGQKVEFLVSFYNNEISEKSEIFDDQFSVERPDGSNFTLKIRSTKLEDSAMYFCASKLEVLNSPLHFGNGTRLTVT.